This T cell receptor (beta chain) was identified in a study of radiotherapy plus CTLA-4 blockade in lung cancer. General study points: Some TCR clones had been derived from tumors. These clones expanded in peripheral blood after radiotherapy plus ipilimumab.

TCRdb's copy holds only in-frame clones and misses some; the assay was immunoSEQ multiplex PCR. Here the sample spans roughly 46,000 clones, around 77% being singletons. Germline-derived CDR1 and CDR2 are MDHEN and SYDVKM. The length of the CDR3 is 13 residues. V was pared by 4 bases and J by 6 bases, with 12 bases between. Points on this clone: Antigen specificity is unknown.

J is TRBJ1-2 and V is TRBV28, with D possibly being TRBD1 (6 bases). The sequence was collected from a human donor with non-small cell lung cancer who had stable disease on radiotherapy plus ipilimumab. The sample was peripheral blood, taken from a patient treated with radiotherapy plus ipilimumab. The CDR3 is CASSSGRGNGYTF. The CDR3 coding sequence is TGTGCCAGCAGTTCAGGCAGGGGAAATGGCTACACCTTC.